This entry lists 5 T cell receptor beta chains sequenced from one sample in a study of blood T cell repertoires in COVID-19 (TCRdb year 2020). Receptors were amplified or captured by the immunoSEQ multiplex PCR assay. TCRdb re-hosts the immuneACCESS table, in-frame sequences only. Its copies lack some clones; in the studies checked, an unresolved V gene accounts for under half of them, and the cause for the rest is not known. The sample table holds roughly 100,000 clones, of which about four fifths were seen once. Together, the top ten hold approximately 9% of the sample. The source material was peripheral blood. The source is a woman in her 70s with acute or convalescent COVID-19.

The rearrangement joins TRBV19 to TRBJ1-2, with 7 nucleotides matching TRBD1. The CDR3 length is 15 residues. The V segment lost 4 bases and the J segment 4 bases; nucleotides outside the gene matches: 9. Looked up from germline, CDR1 is LNHDA and CDR2 is SQIVND (reference sequence). In DNA form, the CDR3 reads TGTGCCAGTAGTACGGGGGTAGACAGGGCCTATGGCTACACCTTC. Its protein product is CASSTGVDRAYGYTF.

The chain employs TRBV27 and TRBJ2-7; the D gene is possibly TRBD2 (5 bases). This CDR3 spans 12 amino acids. V was pared by 6 bases and J by 3 bases, with 9 bases between. Germline values: CDR1 MNHEY, CDR2 SMNVEV (reference sequence). CDR3 loop: CASRSGYYEQYF. The DNA for the CDR3 is TGTGCCAGCAGGAGCGGATACTACGAGCAGTACTTC.

The V and J genes are TRBV3-1 (or the pseudogene TRBV3-2) and TRBJ1-4; D is uncertain. The CDR3 runs 14 residues. V lost 1 base and J 7 bases, leaving 10 bases between the germline ends. The germline CDR1 and CDR2 sequences are LGHDT and YNNKEL (reference sequence). Here the CDR3 reads CASSQGAQSEKLFF. The DNA of the CDR3 is TGTGCCAGCAGCCAAGGGGCGCAGAGTGAAAAACTGTTTTTT.

The rearrangement uses TRBV5-5 and TRBJ2-2, with D unresolved. Looked up from germline, CDR1 is SGHKS and CDR2 is YYEKEE (reference sequence). The CDR3 is 15 amino acids. The V end lost 0 bases, the J end lost 4 bases, and 10 bases lay between the germline ends. CDR3 loop: CASSLGGPITGELFF. CDR3 in DNA: TGTGCCAGCAGCTTGGGCGGCCCTATCACCGGGGAGCTGTTTTTT.

The rearrangement uses TRBV28 and TRBJ1-1; tentatively, D is TRBD1 (5 bases). This CDR3 spans 15 amino acids. V dropped 3 bases and J dropped 3 bases, with 14 bases sitting between them. Germline values: CDR1 MDHEN, CDR2 SYDVKM. Here the CDR3 DNA reads TGTGCCAGCAGTTTTTCTGTCCAGGGCGACACTGAAGCTTTCTTT. Translated, it gives CASSFSVQGDTEAFF.